The T cell receptor beta chain described here comes from a study of shared clonotypes between healthy human individuals. Study results and caveats: Lower generation probabilities were found for non-shared clonotypes than for those shared by all four donors.

Splitting the CD4+ cells yielded a CD45RA+ naive subset and a CD45RA-negative memory subset. Losses at the gene ends were 0 bases for V and 0 bases for J; bases not matched to a gene: 6. CDR3 length equals 17 residues. Germline CDR1 reads SGHRS; CDR2 reads YFSETQ. A word on this clone: Its antigen is still unknown.

Sequencing used immunoSEQ multiplex PCR; TCRdb keeps in-frame clones, though not all of them. The top ten clones hold roughly 0.45% of a sample with over a million clones, approximately 98% of them seen once. The rearrangement links TRBV5-1 to TRBJ2-7; 10 bases agree with TRBD1. Sequences were obtained from naive CD4+ T cells sorted from blood. Subset of the sample: CD45RA+ positively selected. The source of this sequence is a young man in good health. The chain's CDR3 is CASSLARDRGTSYEQYF. The CDR3 nucleotides read TGCGCCAGCAGCTTGGCCCGGGACAGGGGTACCTCCTACGAGCAGTACTTC.